This TCR beta chain was recovered during a study of blood T cells in healthy people across ages. Study-level information: The capture of about one barcoded beta molecule per two T cells was achieved by template switching.

Notes on the study in general: Relative to aged donors, long-lived donors carried more naive CD4+ cells and displayed higher diversity.

The germline V gene encodes CDR1 SGHKS and CDR2 YYEKEE (reference sequence). J was trimmed by 4 bases and V by 4 bases; bases with no gene match: 11. The CDR3 contains 16 residues. On this clonotype: Antigen specificity is unknown.

With a J-beta primer mix and a sample-barcoded 5' primer, a second PCR ran roughly 6 to 12 cycles. Template switching added a 12-random-nucleotide identifier to every cDNA molecule. One entry per CDR3 protein results from TCRdb running MiXCR on the 5' RACE reads. Of roughly 1.5 million distinct CDR3 sequences in the sample, 35% to 45% are singletons; the top ten hold under 5%. Sequenced input: blood. This chain connects TRBV5-5 to TRBJ1-2; 9 positions agree with TRBD1. This clonotype originated in a woman aged 18 to 35 in good health. The CDR3 bases are TGTGCCAGCAGCCCTAGGGACAGGGCACTCTTCTATGGCTACACCTTC. It translates to CASSPRDRALFYGYTF.